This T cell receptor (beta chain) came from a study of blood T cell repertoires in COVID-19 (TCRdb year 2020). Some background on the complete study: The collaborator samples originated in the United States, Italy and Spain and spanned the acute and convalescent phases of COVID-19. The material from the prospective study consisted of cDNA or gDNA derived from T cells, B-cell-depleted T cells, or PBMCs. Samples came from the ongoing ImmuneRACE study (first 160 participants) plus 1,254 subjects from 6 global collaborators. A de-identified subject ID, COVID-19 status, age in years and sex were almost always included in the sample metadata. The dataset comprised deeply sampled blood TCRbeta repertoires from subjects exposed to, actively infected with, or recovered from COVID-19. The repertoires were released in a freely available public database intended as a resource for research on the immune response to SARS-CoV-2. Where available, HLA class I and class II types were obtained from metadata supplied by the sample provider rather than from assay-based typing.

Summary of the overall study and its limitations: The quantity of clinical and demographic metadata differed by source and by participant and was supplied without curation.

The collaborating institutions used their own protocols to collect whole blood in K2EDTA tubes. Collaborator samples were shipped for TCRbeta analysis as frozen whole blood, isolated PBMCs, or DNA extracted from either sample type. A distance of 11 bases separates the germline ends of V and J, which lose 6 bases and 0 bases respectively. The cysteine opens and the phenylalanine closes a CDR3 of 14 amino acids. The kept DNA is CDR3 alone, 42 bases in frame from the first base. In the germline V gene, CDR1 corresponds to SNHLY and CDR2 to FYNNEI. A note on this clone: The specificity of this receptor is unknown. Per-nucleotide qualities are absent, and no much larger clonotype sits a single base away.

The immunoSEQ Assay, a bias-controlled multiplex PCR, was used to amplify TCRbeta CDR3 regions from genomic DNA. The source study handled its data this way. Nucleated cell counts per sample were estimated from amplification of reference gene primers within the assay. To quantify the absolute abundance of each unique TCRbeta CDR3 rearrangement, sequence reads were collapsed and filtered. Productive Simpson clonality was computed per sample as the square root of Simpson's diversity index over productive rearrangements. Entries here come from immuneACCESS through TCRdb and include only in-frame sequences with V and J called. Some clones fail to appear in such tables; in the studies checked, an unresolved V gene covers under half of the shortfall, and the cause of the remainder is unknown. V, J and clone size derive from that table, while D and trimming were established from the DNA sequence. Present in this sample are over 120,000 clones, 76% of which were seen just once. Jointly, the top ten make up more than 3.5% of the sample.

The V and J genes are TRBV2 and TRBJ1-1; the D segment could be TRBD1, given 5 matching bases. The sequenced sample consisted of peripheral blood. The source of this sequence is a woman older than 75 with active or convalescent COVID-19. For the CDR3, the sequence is CASRTAFMNTEAFF. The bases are TGTGCCAGCAGGACAGCGTTTATGAACACTGAAGCTTTCTTT.